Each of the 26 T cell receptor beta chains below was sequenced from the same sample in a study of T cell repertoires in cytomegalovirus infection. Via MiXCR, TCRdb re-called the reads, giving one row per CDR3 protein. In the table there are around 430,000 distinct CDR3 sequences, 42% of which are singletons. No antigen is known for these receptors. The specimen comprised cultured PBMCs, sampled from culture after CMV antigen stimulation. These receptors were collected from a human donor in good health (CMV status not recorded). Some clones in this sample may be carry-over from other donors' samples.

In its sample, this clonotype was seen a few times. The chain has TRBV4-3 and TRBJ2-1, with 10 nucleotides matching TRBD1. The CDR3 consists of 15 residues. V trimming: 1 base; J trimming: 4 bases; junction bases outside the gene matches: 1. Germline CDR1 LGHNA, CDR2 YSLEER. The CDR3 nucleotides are TGCGCCAGCAGCCAAGGGACAGGGGGGTACAATGAGCAGTTCTTC. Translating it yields CASSQGTGGYNEQFF.

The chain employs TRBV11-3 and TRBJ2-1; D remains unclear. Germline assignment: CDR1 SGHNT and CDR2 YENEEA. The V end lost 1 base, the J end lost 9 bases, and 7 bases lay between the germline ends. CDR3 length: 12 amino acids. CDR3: CASSLGSSEQFF. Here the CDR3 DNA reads TGTGCCAGCAGCTTAGGTAGCTCTGAGCAGTTCTTC.

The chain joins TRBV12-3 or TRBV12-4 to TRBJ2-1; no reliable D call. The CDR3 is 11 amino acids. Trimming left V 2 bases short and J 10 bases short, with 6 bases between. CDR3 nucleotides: TGTGCCAGCAGTTTATGGGGAGAGCAGTTCTTC. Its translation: CASSLWGEQFF.

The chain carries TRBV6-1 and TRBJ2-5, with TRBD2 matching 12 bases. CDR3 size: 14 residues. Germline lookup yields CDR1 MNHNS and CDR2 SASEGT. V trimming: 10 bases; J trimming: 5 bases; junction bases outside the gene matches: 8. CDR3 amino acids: CATLAGGVRETQYF. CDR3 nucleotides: TGTGCCACCCTAGCGGGGGGGGTTCGGGAGACCCAGTACTTC.

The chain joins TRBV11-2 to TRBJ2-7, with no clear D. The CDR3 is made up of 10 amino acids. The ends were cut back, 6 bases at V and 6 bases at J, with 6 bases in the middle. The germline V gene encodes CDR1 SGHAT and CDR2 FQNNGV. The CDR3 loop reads CASRRLEQYF. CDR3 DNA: TGTGCCAGCAGACGGCTCGAGCAGTACTTC. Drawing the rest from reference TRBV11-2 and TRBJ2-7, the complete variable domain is EAGVAQSPRYKIIEKRQSVAFWCNPISGHATLYWYQQILGQGPKLLIQFQNNGVVDDSQLPKDRFSAERLKGVDSTLKIQPAKLEDSAVYLCASRRLEQYFGPGTRLTVT.

The CDR3 sequence: CASSPIGTSDEQFF. The CDR3 DNA follows: TGTGCCAGCAGCCCAATCGGGACTAGCGATGAGCAGTTCTTC. The chain joins TRBV12-3 or TRBV12-4 to TRBJ2-1; TRBD2 matches at 10 bases. The CDR3 covers 14 residues. V was pared by 6 bases and J by 8 bases, with 7 bases of the junction left unmatched.

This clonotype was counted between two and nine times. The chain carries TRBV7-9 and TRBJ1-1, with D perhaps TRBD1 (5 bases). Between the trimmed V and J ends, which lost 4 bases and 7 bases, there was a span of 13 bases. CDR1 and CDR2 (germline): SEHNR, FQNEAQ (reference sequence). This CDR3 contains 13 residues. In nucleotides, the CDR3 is TGTGCCAGCAGCTCCCGGGACCTGGGTGAAGCTTTCTTT. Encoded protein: CASSSRDLGEAFF.

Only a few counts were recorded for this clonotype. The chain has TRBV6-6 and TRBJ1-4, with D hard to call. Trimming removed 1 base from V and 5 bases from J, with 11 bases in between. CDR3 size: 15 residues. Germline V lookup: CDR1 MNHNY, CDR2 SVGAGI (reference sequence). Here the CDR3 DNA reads TGTGCCAGCAGTTACTGGTCAGGCCGAAATGAAAAACTGTTTTTT. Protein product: CASSYWSGRNEKLFF.

The CDR3 DNA reads TGTGCCAGCATCGTAGGGGATCATGAGCAGTTCTTC. Translating gives CASIVGDHEQFF. The chain has TRBV12-3 or TRBV12-4 and TRBJ2-1; TRBD1 might be the D (5 bases). V dropped 7 bases and J dropped 8 bases, with 12 bases sitting between them. The CDR3 extends over 12 amino acids.

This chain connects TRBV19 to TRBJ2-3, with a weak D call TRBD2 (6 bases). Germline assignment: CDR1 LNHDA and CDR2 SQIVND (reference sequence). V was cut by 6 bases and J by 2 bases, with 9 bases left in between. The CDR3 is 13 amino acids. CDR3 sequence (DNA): TGTGCCAGTAGGGGACTCCACACAGATACGCAGTATTTT. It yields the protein CASRGLHTDTQYF. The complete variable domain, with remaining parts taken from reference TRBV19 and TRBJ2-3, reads DGGITQSPKYLFRKEGQNVTLSCEQNLNHDAMYWYRQDPGQGLRLIYYSQIVNDFQKGDIAEGYSVSREKKESFPLTVTSAQKNPTAFYLCASRGLHTDTQYFGPGTRLTVL.

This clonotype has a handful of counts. The CDR3 is CASSHGDGVQPQHF. The CDR3 DNA reads TGTGCCAGCAGCCACGGTGATGGGGTTCAGCCCCAGCATTTT. The chain uses TRBV7-6 and TRBJ1-5, with D unresolved. Trimming took 5 bases from V and 6 from J, leaving 14 bases between them. Germline lookup yields CDR1 SGHVS and CDR2 FNYEAQ. The CDR3 has 14 amino acids.

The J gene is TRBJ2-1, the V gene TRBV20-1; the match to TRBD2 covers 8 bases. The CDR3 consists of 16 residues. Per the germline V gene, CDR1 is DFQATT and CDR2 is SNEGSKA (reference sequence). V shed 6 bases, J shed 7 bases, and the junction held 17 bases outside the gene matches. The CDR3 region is CSARLPAGGGSNEQFF. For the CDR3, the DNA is TGCAGTGCCCGCCTCCCGGCGGGAGGCGGTTCTAATGAGCAGTTCTTC.

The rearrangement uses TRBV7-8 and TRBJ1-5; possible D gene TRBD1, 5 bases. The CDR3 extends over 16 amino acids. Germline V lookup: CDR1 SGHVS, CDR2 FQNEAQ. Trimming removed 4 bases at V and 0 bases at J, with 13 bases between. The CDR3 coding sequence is TGTGCCAGCAGCTCCGACAGAGCCCTTAGCAATCAGCCCCAGCATTTT. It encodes CASSSDRALSNQPQHF.

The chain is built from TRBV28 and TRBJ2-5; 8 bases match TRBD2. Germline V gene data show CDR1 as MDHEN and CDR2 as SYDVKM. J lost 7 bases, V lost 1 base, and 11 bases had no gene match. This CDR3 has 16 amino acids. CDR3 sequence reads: CASSLYPSTGGRTQYF. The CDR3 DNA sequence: TGTGCCAGCAGTTTATACCCCTCGACGGGAGGGAGGACCCAGTACTTC.

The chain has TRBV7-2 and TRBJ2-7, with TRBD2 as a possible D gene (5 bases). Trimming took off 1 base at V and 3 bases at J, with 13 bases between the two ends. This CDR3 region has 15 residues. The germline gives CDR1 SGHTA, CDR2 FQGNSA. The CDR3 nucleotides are TGTGCCAGCAGCTTAGTTTCAGGAGGATACTACGAGCAGTACTTC. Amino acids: CASSLVSGGYYEQYF.

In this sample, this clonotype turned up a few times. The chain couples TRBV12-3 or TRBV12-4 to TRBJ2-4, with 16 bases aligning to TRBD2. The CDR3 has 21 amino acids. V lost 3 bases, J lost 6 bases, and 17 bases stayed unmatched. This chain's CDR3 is CASSLGTSGRAALLRSNIQYF. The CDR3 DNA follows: TGTGCCAGCAGTTTGGGGACTAGCGGGAGGGCCGCTTTGCTACGTTCAAACATTCAGTACTTC.

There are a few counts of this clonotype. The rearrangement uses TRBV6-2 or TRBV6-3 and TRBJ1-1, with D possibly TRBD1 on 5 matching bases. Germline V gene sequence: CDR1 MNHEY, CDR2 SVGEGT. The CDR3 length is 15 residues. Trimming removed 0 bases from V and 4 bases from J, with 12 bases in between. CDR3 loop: CASSYSAGTSTEAFF. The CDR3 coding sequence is TGTGCCAGCAGTTACTCGGCAGGGACGAGCACTGAAGCTTTCTTT.

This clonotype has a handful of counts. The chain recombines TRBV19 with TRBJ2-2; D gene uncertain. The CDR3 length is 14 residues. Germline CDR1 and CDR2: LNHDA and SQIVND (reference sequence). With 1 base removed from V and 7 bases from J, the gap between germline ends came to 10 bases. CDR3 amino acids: CASSIGGNDGELFF. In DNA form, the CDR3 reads TGTGCCAGTAGTATAGGGGGTAACGACGGGGAGCTGTTTTTT. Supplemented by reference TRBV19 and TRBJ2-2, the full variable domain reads DGGITQSPKYLFRKEGQNVTLSCEQNLNHDAMYWYRQDPGQGLRLIYYSQIVNDFQKGDIAEGYSVSREKKESFPLTVTSAQKNPTAFYLCASSIGGNDGELFFGEGSRLTVL.

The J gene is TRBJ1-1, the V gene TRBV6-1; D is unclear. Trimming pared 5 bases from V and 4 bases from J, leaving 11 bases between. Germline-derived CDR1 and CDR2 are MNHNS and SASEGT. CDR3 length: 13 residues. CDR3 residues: CASSYKRSTEAFF. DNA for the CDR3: TGTGCCAGCAGTTACAAGAGGTCCACTGAAGCTTTCTTT.

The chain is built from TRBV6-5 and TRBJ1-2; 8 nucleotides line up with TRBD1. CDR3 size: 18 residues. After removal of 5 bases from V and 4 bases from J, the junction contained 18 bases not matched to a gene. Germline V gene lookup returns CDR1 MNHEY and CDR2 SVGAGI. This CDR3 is CASSPTSGTGLELYGYTF. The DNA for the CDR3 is TGTGCCAGCAGTCCAACTTCCGGGACAGGTCTCGAACTCTATGGCTACACCTTC.

This CDR3 reads CSAREASGGALEQFF. As DNA, the CDR3 is TGCAGTGCTAGAGAGGCTAGCGGGGGGGCACTTGAGCAGTTCTTC. The chain carries TRBV20-1 and TRBJ2-1; 12 bases agree with TRBD2. The V segment lost 0 bases and the J segment 9 bases; nucleotides outside the gene matches: 6. This CDR3 is 15 amino acids long. CDR1 DFQATT and CDR2 SNEGSKA come from the germline V gene (reference sequence).

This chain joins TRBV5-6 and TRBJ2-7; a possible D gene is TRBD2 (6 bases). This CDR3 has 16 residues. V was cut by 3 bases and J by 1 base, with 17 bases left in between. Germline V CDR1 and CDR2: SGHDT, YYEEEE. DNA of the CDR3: TGTGCCAGCAGCTCTATGGGGGGATGGGAATCCTACGAGCAGTACTTC. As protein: CASSSMGGWESYEQYF. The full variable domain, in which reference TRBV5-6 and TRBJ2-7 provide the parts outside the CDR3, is DAGVTQSPTHLIKTRGQQVTLRCSPKSGHDTVSWYQQALGQGPQFIFQYYEEEERQRGNFPDRFSGHQFPNYSSELNVNALLLGDSALYLCASSSMGGWESYEQYFGPGTRLTVT.

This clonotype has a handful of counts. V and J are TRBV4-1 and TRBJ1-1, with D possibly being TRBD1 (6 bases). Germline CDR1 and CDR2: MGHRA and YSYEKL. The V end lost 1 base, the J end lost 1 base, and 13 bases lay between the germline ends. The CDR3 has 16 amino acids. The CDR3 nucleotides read TGCGCCAGCAGCCAAGTGTCAGGGGCCCGGAACACTGAAGCTTTCTTT. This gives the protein CASSQVSGARNTEAFF.

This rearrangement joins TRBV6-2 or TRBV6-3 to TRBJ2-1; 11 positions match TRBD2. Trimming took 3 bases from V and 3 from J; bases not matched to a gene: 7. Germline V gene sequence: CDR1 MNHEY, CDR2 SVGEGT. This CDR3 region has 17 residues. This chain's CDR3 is CASSYLGTSGFYNEQFF. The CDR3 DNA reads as TGTGCCAGCAGTTATTTGGGGACTAGCGGCTTCTACAATGAGCAGTTCTTC.

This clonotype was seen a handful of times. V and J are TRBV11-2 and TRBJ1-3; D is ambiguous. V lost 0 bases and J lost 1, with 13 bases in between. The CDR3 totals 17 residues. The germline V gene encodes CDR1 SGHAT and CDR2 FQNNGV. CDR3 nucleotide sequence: TGTGCCAGCAGCTTAGAGGTCGGAATACCTTCTGGAAACACCATATATTTT. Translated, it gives CASSLEVGIPSGNTIYF.

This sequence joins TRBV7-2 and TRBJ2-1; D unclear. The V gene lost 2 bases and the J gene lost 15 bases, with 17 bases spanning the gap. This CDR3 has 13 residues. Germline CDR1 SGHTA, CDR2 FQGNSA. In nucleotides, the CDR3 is TGTGCCAGCAGCTTAAGTGGTCACGAAATTTGGTTCTTC. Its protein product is CASSLSGHEIWFF.